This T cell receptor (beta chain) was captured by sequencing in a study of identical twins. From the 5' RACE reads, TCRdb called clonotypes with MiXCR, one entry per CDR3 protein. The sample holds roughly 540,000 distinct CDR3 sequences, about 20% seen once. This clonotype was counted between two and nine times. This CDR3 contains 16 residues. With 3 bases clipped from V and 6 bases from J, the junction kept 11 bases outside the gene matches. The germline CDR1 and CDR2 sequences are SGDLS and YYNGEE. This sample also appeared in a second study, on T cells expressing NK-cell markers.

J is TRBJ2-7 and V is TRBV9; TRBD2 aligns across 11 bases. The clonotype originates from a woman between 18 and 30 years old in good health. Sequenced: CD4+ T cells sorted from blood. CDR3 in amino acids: CASSARLAGTAGEQYF. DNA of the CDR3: TGTGCCAGCAGCGCACGACTAGCGGGGACCGCTGGCGAGCAGTACTTC.